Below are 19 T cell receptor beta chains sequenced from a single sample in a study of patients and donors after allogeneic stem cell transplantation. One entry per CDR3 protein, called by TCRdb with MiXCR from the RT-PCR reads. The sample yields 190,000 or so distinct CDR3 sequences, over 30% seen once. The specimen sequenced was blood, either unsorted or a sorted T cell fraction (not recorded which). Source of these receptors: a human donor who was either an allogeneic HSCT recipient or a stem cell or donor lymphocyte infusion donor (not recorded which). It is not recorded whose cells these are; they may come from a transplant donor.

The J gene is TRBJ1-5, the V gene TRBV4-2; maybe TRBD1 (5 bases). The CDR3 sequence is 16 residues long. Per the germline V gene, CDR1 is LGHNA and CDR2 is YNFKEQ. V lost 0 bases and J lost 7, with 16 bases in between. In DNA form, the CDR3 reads TGTGCCAGCAGCCAAGATCGCTCCAGGGCCGGGCAGCCCCAGCATTTT. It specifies CASSQDRSRAGQPQHF.

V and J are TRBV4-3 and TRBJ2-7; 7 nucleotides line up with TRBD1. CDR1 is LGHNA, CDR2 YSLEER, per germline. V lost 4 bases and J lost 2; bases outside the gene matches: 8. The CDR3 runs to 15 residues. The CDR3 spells CASSPEWDRAYEQYF. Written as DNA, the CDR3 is TGCGCCAGCAGCCCTGAATGGGACAGAGCCTACGAGCAGTACTTC.

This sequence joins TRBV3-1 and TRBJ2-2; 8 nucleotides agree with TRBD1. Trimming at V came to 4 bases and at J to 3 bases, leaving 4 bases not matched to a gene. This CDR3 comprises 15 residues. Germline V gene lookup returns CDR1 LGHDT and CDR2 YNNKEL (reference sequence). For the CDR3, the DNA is TGTGCCAGCAGCCCAGGGACAGGCTACACCGGGGAGCTGTTTTTT. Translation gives CASSPGTGYTGELFF.

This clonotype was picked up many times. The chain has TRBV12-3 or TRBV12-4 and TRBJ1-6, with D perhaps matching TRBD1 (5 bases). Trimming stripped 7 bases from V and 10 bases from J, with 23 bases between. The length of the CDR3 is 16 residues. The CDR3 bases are TGTGCCAGCACCCTAATGAGGGCAGGGTGGAAATCACCCCTCCACTTT. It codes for CASTLMRAGWKSPLHF.

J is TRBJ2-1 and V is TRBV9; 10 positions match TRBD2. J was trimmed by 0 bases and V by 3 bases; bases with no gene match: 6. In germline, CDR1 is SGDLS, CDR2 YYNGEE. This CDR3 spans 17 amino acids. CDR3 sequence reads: CASSARERGGSYNEQFF. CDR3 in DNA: TGTGCCAGCAGCGCGAGGGAGCGGGGGGGCTCCTACAATGAGCAGTTCTTC.

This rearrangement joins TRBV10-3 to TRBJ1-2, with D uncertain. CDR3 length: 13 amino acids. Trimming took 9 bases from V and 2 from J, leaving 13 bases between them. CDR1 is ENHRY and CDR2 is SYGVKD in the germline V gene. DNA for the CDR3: TGTGCCATTCAGCAACCTTCAAACTATGGCTACACCTTC. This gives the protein CAIQQPSNYGYTF.

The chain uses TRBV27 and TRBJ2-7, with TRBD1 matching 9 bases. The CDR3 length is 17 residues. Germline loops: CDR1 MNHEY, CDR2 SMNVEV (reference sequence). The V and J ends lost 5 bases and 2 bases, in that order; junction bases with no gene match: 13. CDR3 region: CASSQLQGAPLTYEQYF. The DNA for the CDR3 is TGTGCCAGCAGTCAGCTACAGGGGGCGCCTCTTACCTACGAGCAGTACTTC.

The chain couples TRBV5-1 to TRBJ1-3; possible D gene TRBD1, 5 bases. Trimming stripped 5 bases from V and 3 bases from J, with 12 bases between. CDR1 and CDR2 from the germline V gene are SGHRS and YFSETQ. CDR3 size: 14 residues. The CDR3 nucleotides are TGCGCCAGCAGTTCGACAGCTTTTGGAAACACCATATATTTT. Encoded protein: CASSSTAFGNTIYF.

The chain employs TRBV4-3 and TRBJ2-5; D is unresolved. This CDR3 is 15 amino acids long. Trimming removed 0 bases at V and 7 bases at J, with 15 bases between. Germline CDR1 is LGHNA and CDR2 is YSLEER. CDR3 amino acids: CASSQDRRPIGTQYF. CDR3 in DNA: TGCGCCAGCAGCCAAGACAGGCGTCCAATCGGGACCCAGTACTTC.

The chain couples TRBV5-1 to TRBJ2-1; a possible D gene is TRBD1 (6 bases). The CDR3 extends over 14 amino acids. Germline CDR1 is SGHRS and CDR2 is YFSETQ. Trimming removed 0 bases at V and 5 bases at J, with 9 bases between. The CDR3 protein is CASSLGGGHNEQFF. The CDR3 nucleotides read TGCGCCAGCAGCTTGGGTGGGGGCCACAATGAGCAGTTCTTC.

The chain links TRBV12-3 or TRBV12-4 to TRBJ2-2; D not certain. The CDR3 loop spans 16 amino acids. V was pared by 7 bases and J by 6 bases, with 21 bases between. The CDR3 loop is CASIRWIGSSAGELFF. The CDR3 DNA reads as TGTGCCAGCATTCGCTGGATAGGATCATCTGCCGGGGAGCTGTTTTTT.

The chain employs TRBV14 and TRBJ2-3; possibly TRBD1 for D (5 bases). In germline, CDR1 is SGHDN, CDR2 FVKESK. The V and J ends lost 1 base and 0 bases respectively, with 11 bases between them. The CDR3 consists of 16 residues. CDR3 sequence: CASSQVWGASTDTQYF. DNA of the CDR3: TGTGCCAGCAGCCAAGTATGGGGCGCTAGCACAGATACGCAGTATTTT.

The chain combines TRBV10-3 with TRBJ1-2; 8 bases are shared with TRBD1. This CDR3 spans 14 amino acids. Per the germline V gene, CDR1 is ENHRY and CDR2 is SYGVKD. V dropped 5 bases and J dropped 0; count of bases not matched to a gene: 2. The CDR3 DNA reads TGTGCCATCAGTCCACAGGGGGCTAACTATGGCTACACCTTC. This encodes CAISPQGANYGYTF.

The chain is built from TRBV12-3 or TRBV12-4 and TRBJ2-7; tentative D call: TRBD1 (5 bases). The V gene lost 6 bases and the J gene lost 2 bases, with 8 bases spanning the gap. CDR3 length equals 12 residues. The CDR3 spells CASSPDTYEQYF. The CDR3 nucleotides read TGTGCCAGCAGCCCGGACACCTACGAGCAGTACTTC.

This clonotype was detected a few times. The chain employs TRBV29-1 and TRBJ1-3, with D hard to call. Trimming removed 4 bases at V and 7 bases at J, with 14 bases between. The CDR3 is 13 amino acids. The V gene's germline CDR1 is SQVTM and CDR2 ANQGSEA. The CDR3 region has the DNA TGCAGCGTTGTGGAGCACTCGGTCAACACCATATATTTT. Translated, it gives CSVVEHSVNTIYF.

The CDR3 sequence is CASSQSPRGTEAFF. CDR3 nucleotide sequence: TGCGCCAGCAGCCAAAGCCCACGGGGGACTGAAGCTTTCTTT. The rearrangement links TRBV4-1 to TRBJ1-1; maybe TRBD1 (5 bases). CDR3 length: 14 amino acids. CDR1 and CDR2 from the germline V gene are MGHRA and YSYEKL. Trimming left V 2 bases short and J 5 bases short, with 12 bases between.

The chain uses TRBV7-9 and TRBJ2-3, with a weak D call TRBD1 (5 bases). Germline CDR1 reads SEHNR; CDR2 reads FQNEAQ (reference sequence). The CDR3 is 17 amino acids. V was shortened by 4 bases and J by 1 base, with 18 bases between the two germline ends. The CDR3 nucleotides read TGTGCCAGCAGCTCGAAACTCCCAGGGTGGGGCACAGATACGCAGTATTTT. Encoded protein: CASSSKLPGWGTDTQYF.

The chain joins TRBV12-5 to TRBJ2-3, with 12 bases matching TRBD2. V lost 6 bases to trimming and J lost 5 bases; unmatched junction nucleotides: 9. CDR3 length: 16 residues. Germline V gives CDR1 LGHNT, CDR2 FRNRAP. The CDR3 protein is CASGPTSGGYLDTQYF. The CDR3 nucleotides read TGTGCTAGTGGACCCACTAGCGGGGGGTATTTAGATACGCAGTATTTT.

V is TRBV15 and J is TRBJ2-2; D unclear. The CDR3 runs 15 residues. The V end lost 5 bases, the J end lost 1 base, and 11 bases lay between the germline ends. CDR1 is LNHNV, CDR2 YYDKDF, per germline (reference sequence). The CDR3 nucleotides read TGTGCCACCAGCCAGGACCCGTGGAACACCGGGGAGCTGTTTTTT. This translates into CATSQDPWNTGELFF.